Detailed here is one T cell receptor (beta chain). The age range of participants was about 18 to 89 years, with residence in about two dozen US areas. The CDR3 sequence is 15 residues long. The germline V gene encodes CDR1 LGHDT and CDR2 YNNKEL (reference sequence). V lost 4 bases and J 3 bases, leaving 13 bases between the germline ends. This sample was included in a study of blood T cell repertoires in COVID-19. About the research overall: Cohort 3 recovered donors had two negative PCRs, clearance, or symptom resolution. The study drew acute and convalescent COVID-19 samples from the United States, Italy and Spain.

As processed by the authors: The authors estimated nucleated cell counts from reference gene primer amplification. TCRdb's copy holds only in-frame clones and misses some; the assay was immunoSEQ multiplex PCR. The V and J calls and clone size come from that table; D and trimming were worked out from the DNA. The sample holds roughly 210,000 clones, about nine tenths seen once. The sequenced sample was PBMCs or T cells enriched from blood (not recorded which). The TCR comes from a man aged 30-40 years in a cohort exposed to, infected with or recovered from COVID-19 (not recorded which). V is TRBV3-1 (or the pseudogene TRBV3-2) and J is TRBJ1-3; TRBD1 might be the D (5 bases). CDR3 sequence reads: CASSPRGGSGNTIYF. The DNA for the CDR3 is TGTGCCAGCAGCCCGCGGGGGGGAAGTGGAAACACCATATATTTT.